The T cell receptor (beta chain) described here comes from a study of molecular identifiers for immune sequencing clone quantification. Study-wide context: Four of five RNA aliquots from approximately 20,000 or 100,000 naive CD8 T cells were sequenced. Study observations and caveats: Spiked TCR RNA from one Jurkat cell reportedly showed up when mixed among approximately 990,000 naive cells.

V dropped 3 bases and J dropped 0 bases, with 4 bases sitting between them. CDR3 length equals 13 residues. Germline V gene data show CDR1 as LNHDA and CDR2 as SQIVND (reference sequence). This clonotype was found a few times. Antigen unknown. TCRdb processed the PCR reads anew with MiXCR; each CDR3 protein has one entry. This table has nearly 55,000 distinct CDR3 sequences, around 34% appearing once. With 10%, 30% or 50% of RNA, about 20,000 to 1,100,000 naive CD8 T cells were sequenced. Sorting was used to obtain naive CD8 T cells (CD8+CD4-CCR7+CD45RA+). V usage is TRBV19 and J usage is TRBJ2-3; D remains ambiguous. The sequenced material came from naive CD8+ T cells from blood, with Jurkat cell RNA spiked in. Stated subset: FACS-sorted CD8+CD4-CCR7+CD45RA+ naive T cells. This receptor was taken from a human donor in good health. Some libraries in this study had Jurkat cell RNA spiked in. CDR3 loop: CASSMYSTDTQYF. The CDR3 DNA reads as TGTGCCAGTAGTATGTATAGCACAGATACGCAGTATTTT.